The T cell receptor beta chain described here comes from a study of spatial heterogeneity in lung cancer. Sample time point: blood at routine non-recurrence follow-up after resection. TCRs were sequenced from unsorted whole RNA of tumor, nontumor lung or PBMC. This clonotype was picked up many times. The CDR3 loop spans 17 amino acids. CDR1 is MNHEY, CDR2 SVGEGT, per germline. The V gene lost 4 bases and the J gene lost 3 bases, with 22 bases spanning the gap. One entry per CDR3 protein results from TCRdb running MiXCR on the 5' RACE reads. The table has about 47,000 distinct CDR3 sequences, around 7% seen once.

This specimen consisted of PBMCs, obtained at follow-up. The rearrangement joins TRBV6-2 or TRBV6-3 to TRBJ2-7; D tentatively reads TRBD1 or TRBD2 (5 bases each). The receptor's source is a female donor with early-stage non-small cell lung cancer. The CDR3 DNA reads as TGTGCCAGCAGTTCAAAGGGTCGGGGCATTCAAGACTACGAGCAGTACTTC. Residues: CASSSKGRGIQDYEQYF.